This T cell receptor (beta chain) originates from a study of T-cell memory formation after mild COVID-19. This clonotype has only a few counts. The length of the CDR3 is 15 residues. Germline-derived CDR1 and CDR2 are MNHEY and SVGAGI. The V and J ends lost 5 bases and 6 bases, in that order; junction bases with no gene match: 5. Researchers used 5'RACE with constant-segment primers to make TCR alpha and TCR beta cDNA libraries that carry sample barcodes and UMIs. Via MiXCR, TCRdb re-called the 5' RACE reads, giving one row per CDR3 protein. The repertoire holds hundreds of thousands of distinct CDR3 sequences, with about a fifth as singletons.

Sequencing was carried out using PBMCs or a T cell subset sorted from them (not recorded which). The sequence derives from an adult woman who had mild COVID-19 (a few samples of this study predate the infection). Cell type and time point are not known. The genes are TRBV6-5 and TRBJ2-3; 13 bases agree with TRBD2. The CDR3: CASSATSGRSDTQYF. The CDR3 DNA reads TGTGCCAGCAGTGCGACTAGCGGGAGGTCTGATACGCAGTATTTT.